These T cell receptor beta chains were read from a single sample in a study of T cells after posttransplantation cyclophosphamide. Sequencing was performed with immunoSEQ multiplex PCR; in TCRdb, only in-frame clones are kept and a portion is missing. This sample has about 22,000 clones, with 80% to 90% found just once. The sequences come from PBMCs, collected after an allogeneic stem cell transplant with a calcineurin inhibitor and methotrexate. These receptors were taken from a female patient between 50 and 59 years old who received an allogeneic stem cell transplant from an unrelated donor, was CMV-positive, and had chronic GVHD only. Part of the T cells may come from the graft donor. Each CDR3 is given with its conserved first and last residue. Fields, in order: CDR3 DNA, CDR3 protein, D gene, J gene, V gene, clone size. The D gene is left open where the match is weak. Size is stated for part of the rows, as once, few or many counts, or as a class when the clone is expanded.

CDR3nt: TGTGCCAGCAGCTTGGTGGCTAGCGGGTACGCGAACACCGGGGAGCTGTTTTTT; CDR3aa: CASSLVASGYANTGELFF; d_gene: TRBD2; j_gene: TRBJ2-2; v_gene: TRBV5-4; abundance: .
CDR3nt: TGCAGCGTTGAGGGTATGGGGGGTCAGCCCCAGCATTTT; CDR3aa: CSVEGMGGQPQHF; d_gene: .; j_gene: TRBJ1-5; v_gene: TRBV29-1; abundance: .
CDR3nt: TGTGCCAGCAGCCTTAGGGACAGCGGGGAGCTGTTTTTT; CDR3aa: CASSLRDSGELFF; d_gene: TRBD1; j_gene: TRBJ2-2; v_gene: TRBV5-5; abundance: .
CDR3nt: TGTGCCAGCAGCTCCCGGGAGTTCTCCTACAATGAGCAGTTCTTC; CDR3aa: CASSSREFSYNEQFF; d_gene: .; j_gene: TRBJ2-1; v_gene: TRBV5-6; abundance: .
CDR3nt: TGTGCCAGCAGTTTCAGGCTAGCATTAAGCCACGAGCAGTACTTC; CDR3aa: CASSFRLALSHEQYF; d_gene: .; j_gene: TRBJ2-7; v_gene: TRBV28; abundance: .
CDR3nt: TGTGCCAGCAGCTTCCCAGGGGCAAACACCATATATTTT; CDR3aa: CASSFPGANTIYF; d_gene: .; j_gene: TRBJ1-3; v_gene: TRBV7-3; abundance: .
CDR3nt: TGTGCCAGCAGGCCGACAGGGGATAATCAGCCCCAGCATTTT; CDR3aa: CASRPTGDNQPQHF; d_gene: TRBD1; j_gene: TRBJ1-5; v_gene: TRBV27; abundance: once
CDR3nt: TGTGCCAGTAGTATAGATCGGGTTGGCACCGGGGAGCTGTTTTTT; CDR3aa: CASSIDRVGTGELFF; d_gene: .; j_gene: TRBJ2-2; v_gene: TRBV19; abundance: .
CDR3nt: TGTGCCAGCAGTTACCCGGCAGGGGACACTGAAGCTTTCTTT; CDR3aa: CASSYPAGDTEAFF; d_gene: .; j_gene: TRBJ1-1; v_gene: TRBV2; abundance: few
CDR3nt: TGTGCCAGCAGTAAGCCGGGACAGGGAGTTACGCAGTATTTT; CDR3aa: CASSKPGQGVTQYF; d_gene: TRBD1; j_gene: TRBJ2-3; v_gene: TRBV6-6; abundance: .
CDR3nt: TGTGCCAGCTCACCCCCTCGCGCCAACCCAAACACTGAAGCTTTCTTT; CDR3aa: CASSPPRANPNTEAFF; d_gene: .; j_gene: TRBJ1-1; v_gene: TRBV18; abundance: .
CDR3nt: TGTGCCAGCTCACCGAACGCCCGCGGGTCCTACGAGCAGTACTTC; CDR3aa: CASSPNARGSYEQYF; d_gene: .; j_gene: TRBJ2-7; v_gene: TRBV18; abundance: .
CDR3nt: TGTGCCAGCGGCGCTGGGTTAGTCGGACAGGGGGACACCGGGGAGCTGTTTTTT; CDR3aa: CASGAGLVGQGDTGELFF; d_gene: TRBD1; j_gene: TRBJ2-2; v_gene: TRBV11-1; abundance: .
CDR3nt: TGCGCCAGCAGTCAAGACAGAAGACACTACGAGCAGTACTTC; CDR3aa: CASSQDRRHYEQYF; d_gene: .; j_gene: TRBJ2-7; v_gene: TRBV23-1; abundance: .
CDR3nt: TGTGCCTGGAGTGTACAGGGGATGTTTAACACTGAAGCTTTCTTT; CDR3aa: CAWSVQGMFNTEAFF; d_gene: TRBD1; j_gene: TRBJ1-1; v_gene: TRBV30; abundance: .
CDR3nt: TGTGCCTGGAGTTTAACAGGGGGAATGAGCACAGATACGCAGTATTTT; CDR3aa: CAWSLTGGMSTDTQYF; d_gene: TRBD1; j_gene: TRBJ2-3; v_gene: TRBV30; abundance: once
CDR3nt: TGTGCCAGCAGCTTAGAAGGTAGCGGGGCCATGGGGTCCTACGAGCAGTACTTC; CDR3aa: CASSLEGSGAMGSYEQYF; d_gene: TRBD2; j_gene: TRBJ2-7; v_gene: TRBV11-2; abundance: .
CDR3nt: TGTGCCAGCTCACCGAGACTAGTGCCAAATGAGCAGTTCTTC; CDR3aa: CASSPRLVPNEQFF; d_gene: .; j_gene: TRBJ2-1; v_gene: TRBV18; abundance: .
CDR3nt: TGTGCCAGTATCGACAGGGATGGAATGAACACTGAAGCTTTCTTT; CDR3aa: CASIDRDGMNTEAFF; d_gene: TRBD1; j_gene: TRBJ1-1; v_gene: TRBV19; abundance: few
CDR3nt: TGTGCCAGCAGCTTTGGCTCAGGGGAGACCCAGTACTTC; CDR3aa: CASSFGSGETQYF; d_gene: .; j_gene: TRBJ2-5; v_gene: TRBV7-9; abundance: few
CDR3nt: TGTGCCAGCAGCTTAAGTCCTAGCGGAAACAATGAGCAGTTCTTC; CDR3aa: CASSLSPSGNNEQFF; d_gene: TRBD2; j_gene: TRBJ2-1; v_gene: TRBV7-6; abundance: once
CDR3nt: TGCAGCGCGACCGGGACAGGGGGCAATGAGCAGTTCTTC; CDR3aa: CSATGTGGNEQFF; d_gene: TRBD1; j_gene: TRBJ2-1; v_gene: TRBV29-1; abundance: once
CDR3nt: TGCAGCGTTTGGACAGGGGAGAATGAAAAACTGTTTTTT; CDR3aa: CSVWTGENEKLFF; d_gene: TRBD1; j_gene: TRBJ1-4; v_gene: TRBV29-1; abundance: .
CDR3nt: TGTGCCAGTAGTATAAACGGGGTCCCTAACTATGGCTACACCTTC; CDR3aa: CASSINGVPNYGYTF; d_gene: .; j_gene: TRBJ1-2; v_gene: TRBV19; abundance: .
CDR3nt: TGCGCCAGCAGCTTGGTGGGACAGGGTTACGAGCAGTACTTC; CDR3aa: CASSLVGQGYEQYF; d_gene: TRBD1; j_gene: TRBJ2-7; v_gene: TRBV5-1; abundance: .
CDR3nt: TGTGCCAGCAGCCCCGAGCGGGAGTATTACAATGAGCAGTTCTTC; CDR3aa: CASSPEREYYNEQFF; d_gene: TRBD2; j_gene: TRBJ2-1; v_gene: TRBV11-2; abundance: .